Below are 18 T cell receptor beta chains sequenced from a single sample in a study of T-cell reconstitution after alpha-beta-depleted transplantation in children. It was with unique molecular identifiers that the TCRbeta library was prepared. Via MiXCR, TCRdb re-called the PCR reads, giving one row per CDR3 protein. The sample holds approximately 490,000 distinct CDR3 sequences, roughly a tenth seen once. The specimen was PBMCs, collected before TCRalphabeta/CD19-depleted stem cell transplant. The receptors stem from a child aged 2 to 15 with inherited bone marrow failure, due to receive a stem cell transplant.

V usage is TRBV20-1 and J usage is TRBJ2-2; 12 bases are a match to TRBD2. J was trimmed by 6 bases and V by 3 bases; bases with no gene match: 8. CDR1 DFQATT and CDR2 SNEGSKA come from the germline V gene (reference sequence). The CDR3 is 16 amino acids. The DNA for the CDR3 is TGCAGTGCTAGCCCCTCGACTAGCGGGAGTTCCGGGGAGCTGTTTTTT. Encoded protein: CSASPSTSGSSGELFF.

This clonotype was counted at least ten times. The chain uses TRBV6-5 and TRBJ2-1; no clear D gene. Trimming pared 7 bases from V and 2 bases from J, leaving 15 bases between. In germline, CDR1 is MNHEY, CDR2 SVGAGI. The CDR3 has 15 amino acids. The CDR3 sequence: CASTSFWTPYNEQFF. The CDR3 nucleotides are TGTGCCAGCACCTCGTTCTGGACGCCCTACAATGAGCAGTTCTTC.

This rearrangement joins TRBV13 to TRBJ2-7; 7 positions agree with TRBD2. The CDR3 sequence is 14 residues long. J was trimmed by 4 bases and V by 4 bases; bases with no gene match: 7. Germline V CDR1 and CDR2: PRHDT, FYEKMQ (reference sequence). The CDR3 loop reads CASSSGGINYEQYF. As DNA, the CDR3 is TGTGCCAGCAGCTCCGGGGGGATTAATTACGAGCAGTACTTC. Filled out from reference TRBV13 and TRBJ2-7, the complete variable domain reads AAGVIQSPRHLIKEKRETATLKCYPIPRHDTVYWYQQGPGQDPQFLISFYEKMQSDKGSIPDRFSAQQFSDYHSELNMSSLELGDSALYFCASSSGGINYEQYFGPGTRLTVT.

The J gene is TRBJ1-4, the V gene TRBV19, with 10 bases lining up with TRBD1. CDR1 LNHDA and CDR2 SQIVND come from the germline V gene (reference sequence). The V and J ends lost 10 bases and 4 bases, in that order; junction bases with no gene match: 6. This CDR3 has 14 residues. The CDR3 loop reads CATSTGGINEKLFF. The CDR3 coding sequence is TGTGCCACCTCGACAGGGGGCATTAATGAAAAACTGTTTTTT.

This chain uses TRBV4-3 with TRBJ2-7, with 10 bases matching TRBD1. Losses at the gene ends were 6 bases for V and 6 bases for J; bases not matched to a gene: 11. CDR3 length equals 15 residues. The germline V gene has CDR1 LGHNA and CDR2 YSLEER. The CDR3 region is CASSSGRDRGGEQYF. CDR3 bases: TGCGCCAGCAGTTCCGGTAGGGACAGGGGCGGCGAGCAGTACTTC.

This clonotype appeared many times. The genes are TRBV7-9 and TRBJ2-5; D remains unclear. Germline V gene data show CDR1 as SEHNR and CDR2 as FQNEAQ (reference sequence). There are 13 residues in the CDR3. The ends were cut back, 5 bases at V and 5 bases at J, with 12 bases in the middle. Here the CDR3 reads CASSVTLQETQYF. The CDR3 DNA reads TGTGCCAGCAGCGTTACCCTCCAGGAGACCCAGTACTTC.

J is TRBJ1-5 and V is TRBV19; D call uncertain. The V and J ends lost 7 bases and 7 bases respectively, with 17 bases between them. Germline loops: CDR1 LNHDA, CDR2 SQIVND (reference sequence). CDR3 length: 14 amino acids. This CDR3 reads CASTPQIGYQPQHF. In DNA form, the CDR3 reads TGTGCCAGTACTCCTCAAATCGGGTACCAGCCCCAGCATTTT.

V and J are TRBV7-9 and TRBJ2-6; the D call may be TRBD1 or TRBD2 (5 bases each). V shed 0 bases and J shed 4 bases, with 13 bases lying between them. This CDR3 is 17 amino acids long. The germline gives CDR1 SEHNR, CDR2 FQNEAQ (reference sequence). The CDR3: CASSLARGAPGANVLTF. In DNA, the CDR3 is TGTGCCAGCAGCTTAGCGAGAGGGGCCCCCGGGGCCAACGTCCTGACTTTC.

This clonotype appeared many times. The chain combines TRBV28 with TRBJ2-5; TRBD2 aligns across 9 bases. V trimming: 1 base; J trimming: 3 bases; junction bases outside the gene matches: 6. The CDR3 has 16 amino acids. CDR1 is MDHEN and CDR2 is SYDVKM in the germline V gene. CDR3 residues: CASSLLVAGEEETQYF. The CDR3 DNA is TGTGCCAGCAGTTTATTGGTAGCGGGAGAAGAAGAGACCCAGTACTTC.

In its sample, this clonotype was seen many times. V usage is TRBV10-2 and J usage is TRBJ2-2; TRBD2 aligns across 10 bases. Germline CDR1 WSHSY, CDR2 SAAADI. Trimming at V came to 4 bases and at J to 6 bases, leaving 8 bases not matched to a gene. The CDR3 runs 16 residues. CDR3 in amino acids: CASSGRLAGVSGELFF. The DNA of the CDR3 is TGCGCCAGCAGTGGGCGGCTAGCGGGAGTTTCCGGGGAGCTGTTTTTT.

This clonotype was detected many times. The V gene is TRBV27, the J gene TRBJ1-2, with D possibly TRBD1 on 5 matching bases. V gave up 5 bases and J gave up 7 bases, with 14 bases separating them. Germline V gives CDR1 MNHEY, CDR2 SMNVEV (reference sequence). This CDR3 region has 13 residues. The CDR3 DNA follows: TGTGCCAGCAGTAACCGGGACCTTATTGGCTACACCTTC. It encodes CASSNRDLIGYTF.

The chain combines TRBV28 with TRBJ2-1; 8 bases agree with TRBD1. Germline V gene data show CDR1 as MDHEN and CDR2 as SYDVKM. Unmatched junction bases numbered 23, after V lost 6 bases and J lost 7 bases. This CDR3 is 19 amino acids long. Here the CDR3 reads CASRVGAGGTWEIRNEQFF. In DNA form, the CDR3 reads TGTGCCAGCAGGGTTGGGGCAGGGGGCACGTGGGAGATAAGGAATGAGCAGTTCTTC.

This clonotype has ten or more counts. The rearrangement uses TRBV6-5 and TRBJ1-2; TRBD1 might be the D (5 bases). Trimming shortened V by 0 bases and J by 7 bases, and 15 bases separated the two germline ends. The CDR3 has 15 residues. Germline V lookup: CDR1 MNHEY, CDR2 SVGAGI. CDR3 residues: CASSYSSPGKVGYTF. CDR3 sequence (DNA): TGTGCCAGCAGTTACTCGAGTCCAGGGAAAGTTGGCTACACCTTC.

This clonotype was counted ten times or more. V is TRBV7-2 and J is TRBJ2-1, with TRBD1 matching over 8 bases. Germline CDR1 is SGHTA and CDR2 is FQGNSA. V dropped 3 bases and J dropped 9; count of bases not matched to a gene: 4. The CDR3 sequence is 13 residues long. The CDR3 loop reads CASSFAGGSEQFF. The CDR3 bases are TGTGCCAGCAGCTTTGCAGGGGGCAGTGAGCAGTTCTTC.

The sample holds many counts of this clonotype. V is TRBV7-9 and J is TRBJ2-5; D ambiguous. Germline V gene lookup returns CDR1 SEHNR and CDR2 FQNEAQ (reference sequence). This CDR3 comprises 13 residues. Deletions cut 5 bases from V and 3 bases from J, with 10 bases between. DNA of the CDR3: TGTGCCAGCAGCCCGCCTTCAAAAGAGACCCAGTACTTC. This gives the protein CASSPPSKETQYF.

This CDR3 reads CASSLGLAGGNTGELFF. The CDR3 coding sequence is TGTGCCAGCAGCCTAGGACTAGCGGGAGGGAACACCGGGGAGCTGTTTTTT. J is TRBJ2-2 and V is TRBV5-8; 14 nucleotides match TRBD2. The CDR3 extends over 17 amino acids. Germline V gives CDR1 SGHTS, CDR2 YDEGEE. V lost 4 bases and J lost 1; bases outside the gene matches: 3.

This clonotype was counted only a few times. The chain has TRBV7-2 and TRBJ1-2; D unclear. This CDR3 has 13 residues. V was shortened by 2 bases and J by 6 bases, with 10 bases between the two germline ends. Germline V gene data show CDR1 as SGHTA and CDR2 as FQGNSA. The CDR3 region is CASSLYGENGYTF. Here the CDR3 DNA reads TGTGCCAGCAGCTTATACGGGGAGAATGGCTACACCTTC.

As DNA, the CDR3 is TGTGCCAGCAGTCCCTCGGGTGGCATCCAAGAGACCCAGTACTTC. This gives the protein CASSPSGGIQETQYF. The chain uses TRBV6-5 and TRBJ2-5; no firm D call. Germline V lookup: CDR1 MNHEY, CDR2 SVGAGI. CDR3 length equals 15 residues. With 5 bases removed from V and 1 base from J, the gap between germline ends came to 14 bases.